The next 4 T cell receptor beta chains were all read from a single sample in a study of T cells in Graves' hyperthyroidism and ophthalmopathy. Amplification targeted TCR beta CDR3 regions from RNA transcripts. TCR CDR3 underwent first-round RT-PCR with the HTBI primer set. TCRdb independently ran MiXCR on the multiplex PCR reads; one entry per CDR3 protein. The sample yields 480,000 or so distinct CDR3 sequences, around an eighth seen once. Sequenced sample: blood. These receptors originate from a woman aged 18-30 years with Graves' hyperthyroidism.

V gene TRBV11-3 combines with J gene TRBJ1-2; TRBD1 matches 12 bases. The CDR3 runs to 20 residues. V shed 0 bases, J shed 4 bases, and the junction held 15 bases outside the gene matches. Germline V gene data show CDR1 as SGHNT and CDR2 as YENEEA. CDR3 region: CASSLERSWGTGGEAYGYTF. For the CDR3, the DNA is TGTGCCAGCAGCTTAGAAAGGTCTTGGGGGACAGGGGGCGAAGCCTATGGCTACACCTTC.

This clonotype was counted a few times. CDR3 sequence reads: CASSSWGVNTEAFF. The CDR3 region has the DNA TGTGCCAGCAGTTCTTGGGGGGTGAACACTGAAGCTTTCTTT. The chain combines TRBV27 with TRBJ1-1; maybe TRBD1 (5 bases). Germline CDR1 is MNHEY and CDR2 is SMNVEV (reference sequence). The V gene lost 4 bases and the J gene lost 0 bases, with 9 bases spanning the gap. There are 14 residues in the CDR3.

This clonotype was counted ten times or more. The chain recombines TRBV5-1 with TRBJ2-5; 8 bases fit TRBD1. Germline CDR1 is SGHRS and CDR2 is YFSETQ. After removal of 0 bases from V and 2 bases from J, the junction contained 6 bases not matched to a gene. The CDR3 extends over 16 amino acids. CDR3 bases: TGCGCCAGCAGCTTGGCCGACAGGGGATGGCAAGAGACCCAGTACTTC. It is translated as CASSLADRGWQETQYF.

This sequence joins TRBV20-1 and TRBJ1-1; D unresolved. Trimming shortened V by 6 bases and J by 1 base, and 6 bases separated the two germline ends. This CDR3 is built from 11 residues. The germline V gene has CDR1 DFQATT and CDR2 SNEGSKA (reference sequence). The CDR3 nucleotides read TGCAGTGCGAAGGCGAACACTGAAGCTTTCTTT. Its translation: CSAKANTEAFF.